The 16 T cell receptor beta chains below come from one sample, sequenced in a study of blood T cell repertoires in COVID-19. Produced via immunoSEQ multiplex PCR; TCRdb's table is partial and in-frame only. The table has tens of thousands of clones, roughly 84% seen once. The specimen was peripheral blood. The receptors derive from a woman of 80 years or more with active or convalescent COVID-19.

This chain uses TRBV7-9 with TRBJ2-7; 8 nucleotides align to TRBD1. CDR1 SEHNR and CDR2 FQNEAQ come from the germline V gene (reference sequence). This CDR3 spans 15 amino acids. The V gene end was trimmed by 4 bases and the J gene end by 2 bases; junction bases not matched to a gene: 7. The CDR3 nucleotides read TGTGCCAGCAGCTCACCCGGGACAGGAACCTACGAGCAGTACTTC. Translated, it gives CASSSPGTGTYEQYF. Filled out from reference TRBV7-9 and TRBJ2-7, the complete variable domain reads DTGVSQNPRHKITKRGQNVTFRCDPISEHNRLYWYRQTLGQGPEFLTYFQNEAQLEKSRLLSDRFSAERPKGSFSTLEIQRTEQGDSAMYLCASSSPGTGTYEQYFGPGTRLTVT.

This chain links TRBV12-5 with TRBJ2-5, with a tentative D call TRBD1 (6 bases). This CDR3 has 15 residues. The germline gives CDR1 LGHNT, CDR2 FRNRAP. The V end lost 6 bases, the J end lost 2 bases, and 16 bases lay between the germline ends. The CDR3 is CASGQVPGQQETQYF. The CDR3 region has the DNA TGTGCTAGTGGCCAAGTCCCGGGACAACAAGAGACCCAGTACTTC.

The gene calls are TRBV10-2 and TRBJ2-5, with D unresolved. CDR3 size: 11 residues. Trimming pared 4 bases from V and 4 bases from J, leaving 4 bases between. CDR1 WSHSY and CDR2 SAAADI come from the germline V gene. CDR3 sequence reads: CASSVGETQYF. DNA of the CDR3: TGCGCCAGCAGTGTCGGAGAGACCCAGTACTTC.

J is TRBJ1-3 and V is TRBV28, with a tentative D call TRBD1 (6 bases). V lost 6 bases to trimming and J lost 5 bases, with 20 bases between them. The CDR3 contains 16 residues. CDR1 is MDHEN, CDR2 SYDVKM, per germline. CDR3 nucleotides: TGTGCCAGCAGAGTGGACAGCCGGATATGGAGAAACACCATATATTTT. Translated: CASRVDSRIWRNTIYF.

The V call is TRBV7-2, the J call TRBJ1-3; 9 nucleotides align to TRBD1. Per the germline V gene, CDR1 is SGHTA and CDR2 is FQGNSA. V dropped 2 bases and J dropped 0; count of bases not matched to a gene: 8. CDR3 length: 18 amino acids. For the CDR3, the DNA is TGTGCCAGCAGCTTATTAACAGGGGGCCCTAGCTCTGGAAACACCATATATTTT. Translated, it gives CASSLLTGGPSSGNTIYF.

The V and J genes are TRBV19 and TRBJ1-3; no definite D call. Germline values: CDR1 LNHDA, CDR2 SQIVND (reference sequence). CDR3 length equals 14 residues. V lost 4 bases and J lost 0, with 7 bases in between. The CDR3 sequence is CASSTLSSGNTIYF. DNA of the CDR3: TGTGCCAGTAGTACTTTGAGCTCTGGAAACACCATATATTTT. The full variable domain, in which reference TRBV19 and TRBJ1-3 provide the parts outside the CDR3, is DGGITQSPKYLFRKEGQNVTLSCEQNLNHDAMYWYRQDPGQGLRLIYYSQIVNDFQKGDIAEGYSVSREKKESFPLTVTSAQKNPTAFYLCASSTLSSGNTIYFGEGSWLTVV.

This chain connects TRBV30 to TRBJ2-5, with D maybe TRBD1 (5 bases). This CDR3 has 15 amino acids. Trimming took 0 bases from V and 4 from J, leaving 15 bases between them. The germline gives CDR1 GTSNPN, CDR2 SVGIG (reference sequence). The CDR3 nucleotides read TGTGCCTGGAGTGTAGGGGAATGGGGTATAGAGACCCAGTACTTC. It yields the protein CAWSVGEWGIETQYF. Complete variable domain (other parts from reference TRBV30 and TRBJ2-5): SQTIHQWPATLVQPVGSPLSLECTVEGTSNPNLYWYRQAAGRGLQLLFYSVGIGQISSEVPQNLSASRPQDRQFILSSKKLLLSDSGFYLCAWSVGEWGIETQYFGPGTRLLVL.

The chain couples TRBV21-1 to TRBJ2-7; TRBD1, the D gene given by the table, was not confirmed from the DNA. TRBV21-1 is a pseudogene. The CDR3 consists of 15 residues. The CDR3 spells CASSKPPGQGCEQYF. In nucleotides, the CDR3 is TGTGCCAGCAGCAAACCCCCGGGACAGGGATGTGAGCAGTACTTC.

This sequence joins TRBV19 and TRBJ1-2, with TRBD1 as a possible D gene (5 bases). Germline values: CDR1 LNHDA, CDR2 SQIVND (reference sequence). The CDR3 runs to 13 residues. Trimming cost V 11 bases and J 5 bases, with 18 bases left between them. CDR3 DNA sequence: TGTGCCGGGCGGGGCCCTCCACCGTATGGCTACACCTTC. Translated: CAGRGPPPYGYTF.

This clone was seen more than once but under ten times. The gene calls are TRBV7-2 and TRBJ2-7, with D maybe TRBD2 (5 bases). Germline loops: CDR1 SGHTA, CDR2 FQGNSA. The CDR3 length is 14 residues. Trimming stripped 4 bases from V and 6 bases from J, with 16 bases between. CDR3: CASSSQAVTGEQYF. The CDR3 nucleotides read TGTGCCAGCAGCTCTCAAGCGGTCACGGGCGAGCAGTACTTC.

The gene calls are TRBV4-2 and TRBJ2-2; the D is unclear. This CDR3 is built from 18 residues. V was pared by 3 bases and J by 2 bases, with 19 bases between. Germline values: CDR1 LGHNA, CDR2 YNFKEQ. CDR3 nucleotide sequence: TGTGCCAGCAGCCAGGATCCGGCGAGGTGGTCTAACACCGGGGAGCTGTTTTTT. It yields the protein CASSQDPARWSNTGELFF.

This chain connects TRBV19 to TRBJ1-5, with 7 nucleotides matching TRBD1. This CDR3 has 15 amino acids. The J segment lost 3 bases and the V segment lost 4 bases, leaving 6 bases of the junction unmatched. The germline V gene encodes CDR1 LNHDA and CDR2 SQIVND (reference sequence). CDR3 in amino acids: CASSRTGEDNQPQHF. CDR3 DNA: TGTGCCAGTAGTAGAACAGGGGAGGACAATCAGCCCCAGCATTTT. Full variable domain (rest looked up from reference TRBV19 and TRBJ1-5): DGGITQSPKYLFRKEGQNVTLSCEQNLNHDAMYWYRQDPGQGLRLIYYSQIVNDFQKGDIAEGYSVSREKKESFPLTVTSAQKNPTAFYLCASSRTGEDNQPQHFGDGTRLSIL.

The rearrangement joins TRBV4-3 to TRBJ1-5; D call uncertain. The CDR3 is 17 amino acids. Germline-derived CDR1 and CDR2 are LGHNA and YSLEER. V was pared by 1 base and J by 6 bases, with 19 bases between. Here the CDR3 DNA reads TGCGCCAGCAGCCAAGGAGTGGGCAGTCCGCTTCTTCAGCCCCAGCATTTT. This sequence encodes CASSQGVGSPLLQPQHF.

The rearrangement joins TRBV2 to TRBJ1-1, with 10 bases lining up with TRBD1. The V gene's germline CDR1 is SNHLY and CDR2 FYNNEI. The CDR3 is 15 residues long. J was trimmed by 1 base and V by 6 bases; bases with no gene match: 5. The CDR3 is CASRYRDRGNTEAFF. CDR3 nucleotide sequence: TGTGCCAGCAGGTACCGGGACAGGGGGAACACTGAAGCTTTCTTT.

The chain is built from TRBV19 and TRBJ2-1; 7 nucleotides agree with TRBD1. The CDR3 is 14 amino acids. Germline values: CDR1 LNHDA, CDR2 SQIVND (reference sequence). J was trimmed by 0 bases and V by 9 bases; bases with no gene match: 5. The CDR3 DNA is TGTGCCAGCAATGGACAGGTCTCCTACAATGAGCAGTTCTTC. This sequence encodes CASNGQVSYNEQFF.

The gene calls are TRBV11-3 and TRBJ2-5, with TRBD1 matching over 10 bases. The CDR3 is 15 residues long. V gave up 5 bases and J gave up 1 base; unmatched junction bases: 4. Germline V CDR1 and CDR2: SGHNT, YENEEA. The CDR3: CASSPTGGLQETQYF. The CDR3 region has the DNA TGTGCCAGCAGCCCGACAGGGGGCCTCCAAGAGACCCAGTACTTC.